A selection of T cell receptor beta chains follows, all from one sample in a study of vaccination effects on CD4 cells after COVID-19. Method: immunoSEQ multiplex PCR; TCRdb's copy keeps in-frame clones and lacks some. The profile shows tens of thousands of clones, 60% to 75% of them singletons. The antigens for these receptors are not known. Specimen: CD4+ T cells from PBMCs cultured with HCoV-NL63 spike peptides, collected after COVID-19 vaccination. These receptors all stem from a human donor who received a COVID-19 vaccine. Both conserved end residues are part of each CDR3. The D gene is left open where the match is weak. Some rows mark clone size as missing; the rest say once, few, many or name a class of expanded clone.

V gene	J gene	clone size	D gene	CDR3 DNA	CDR3 protein
TRBV3-1/TRBV3-2	TRBJ2-2	.	.	TGTGCCAGCAGCCATCGCCAGGGGTCGGGCGGGGAGCTGTTTTTT	CASSHRQGSGGELFF
TRBV10-3	TRBJ2-7	few	.	TGTGCCATCAGTGAGTTCGAGGGGCCTTCCTACGAGCAGTACTTC	CAISEFEGPSYEQYF
TRBV7-9	TRBJ2-3	.	.	TGTGCCAGCAGTTCTCCTGGGCGGGGCACAGATACGCAGTATTTT	CASSSPGRGTDTQYF
TRBV6-5	TRBJ2-7	once	TRBD1	TGTGCCAGCAATAACAGGGGCTACGAGCAGTACTTC	CASNNRGYEQYF
TRBV3-1/TRBV3-2	TRBJ2-1	.	.	TGTGCCAGCAGCCAACTTACTGGTTCAGCGGATGAGCAGTTCTTC	CASSQLTGSADEQFF
TRBV7-9	TRBJ2-5	.	TRBD2	TGTGCCAGCAGCCGAAATCTAGCGGGGGCCTCCCAAGAGACCCAGTACTTC	CASSRNLAGASQETQYF
TRBV2	TRBJ2-7	.	.	TGTGCCAGCATTTTGACACCTAGCTCCTACGAGCAGTACTTC	CASILTPSSYEQYF
TRBV6-6	TRBJ2-7	.	TRBD2	TGTGCCAGCACAGCGGGAGCGGTATCCTACGAGCAGTACTTC	CASTAGAVSYEQYF
TRBV6-2/TRBV6-3	TRBJ2-2	.	.	TGTGCCAGCAGCCGGGACGTAGCGAACACCGGGGAGCTGTTTTTT	CASSRDVANTGELFF
TRBV3-1/TRBV3-2	TRBJ2-7	.	TRBD2	TGTGCCAGCAGCGGAGGACTAGCGGGGGGCTCCTACGAGCAGTACTTC	CASSGGLAGGSYEQYF
TRBV9	TRBJ1-2	.	.	TGTGCCAGCAGCGTAAATTACCTTTATGGCTACACCTTC	CASSVNYLYGYTF
TRBV7-9	TRBJ1-1	few	.	TGTGCCAGCAGCATCGCGCAGGGAACTGAAGCTTTCTTT	CASSIAQGTEAFF
TRBV4-1	TRBJ1-5	.	.	TGCGCCAGCAGCCAGAGGGTCTTCAGCAATCAGCCCCAGCATTTT	CASSQRVFSNQPQHF
TRBV14	TRBJ2-7	few	TRBD1	TGTGCCAGCAGCCAATGGACAGGGGGTACCTACGAGCAGTACTTC	CASSQWTGGTYEQYF
TRBV5-6	TRBJ1-2	.	.	TGTGCCAGCAGCTTGGTTGCAGGGTATGGCTACACCTTC	CASSLVAGYGYTF
TRBV11-3	TRBJ2-1	.	TRBD1	TGTGCCAGCAGCCAACAGGGGGACTACAATGAGCAGTTCTTC	CASSQQGDYNEQFF
TRBV6-5	TRBJ2-7	.	.	.	CASSVLGESSYEQYF
TRBV5-1	TRBJ1-1	few	.	TGCGCCAGCAGCCTTTCGGGGCAGTATGTGAGCACTGAAGCTTTCTTT	CASSLSGQYVSTEAFF
TRBV12-5	TRBJ2-1	.	.	TGTGCTAGTGGTTTGTCCGGCAATGAGCAGTTCTTC	CASGLSGNEQFF
TRBV23-1	TRBJ2-1	.	TRBD2	TGCGCCAGCAGTCAAAACGAGGCCGGGCCCCCGCTAGCGGCCACCACCCCTGAGCAGTTCTTC	CASSQNEAGPPLAATTPEQFF
TRBV7-9	TRBJ1-4	.	.	TGTGCCAGCAGCCCCGGTGAGGTGGGGGAAAAACTGTTTTTT	CASSPGEVGEKLFF
TRBV6-1	TRBJ1-1	.	.	TGTGCCAGCAGTGAAAGCCAGGTCACTGAAGCTTTCTTT	CASSESQVTEAFF
TRBV6-5	TRBJ2-5	.	.	TGTGCCAGCACCAAGGACTCTTCGGAGACCCAGTACTTC	CASTKDSSETQYF
TRBV3-1/TRBV3-2	TRBJ2-5	.	TRBD2	TGTGCCAGCAGCCAAGATTGGCGAGCGGGGGGCCGTGGAGAGACCCAGTACTTC	CASSQDWRAGGRGETQYF
TRBV12-3/TRBV12-4	TRBJ1-6	.	.	TGTGCCAGCAGTTTGCGGGGGGGATCACCCCTCCACTTT	CASSLRGGSPLHF
TRBV9	TRBJ1-2	.	.	TGTGCCAGCAGCGGGGAACAGGGCTGGGGCTACACCTTC	CASSGEQGWGYTF
TRBV5-4	TRBJ1-5	.	.	TGTGCCAGCAGCTTGGATAGTCAGCCCCAGCATTTT	CASSLDSQPQHF
TRBV12-3/TRBV12-4	TRBJ1-5	.	.	TGTGCCAGCAGTTTAGATCCGAATCAGCCCCAGCATTTT	CASSLDPNQPQHF
TRBV3-1/TRBV3-2	TRBJ1-1	.	.	TGTGCCAGCAGCCGACCCCCAGAGAACACTGAAGCTTTCTTT	CASSRPPENTEAFF
TRBV6-1	TRBJ1-2	few	.	TGTGCCAGCAGTGAACTGTCATATGGCTACACCTTC	CASSELSYGYTF
TRBV4-1	TRBJ1-1	.	TRBD1	TGCGCCAGCAGCCCTCCGGACAGGGGGACCAACACTGAAGCTTTCTTT	CASSPPDRGTNTEAFF
TRBV15	TRBJ2-1	.	.	TGTGCCACCAATCTAGCGAAACACTCCTACAATGAGCAGTTCTTC	CATNLAKHSYNEQFF
TRBV7-9	TRBJ2-3	once	.	TGTGCCAGCAGCTTAGCGCAGGACTACCCTAGCACAGATACGCAGTATTTT	CASSLAQDYPSTDTQYF
TRBV6-5	TRBJ1-4	few	TRBD1	TGTGCCAGCGCAGGGACAGATGAAAAACTGTTTTTT	CASAGTDEKLFF
TRBV27	TRBJ2-7	.	TRBD2	TGTGCCAGCAGCTCCAGACTAGCGGGGTGGTACGAGCAGTACTTC	CASSSRLAGWYEQYF